This T cell receptor (beta chain) was captured in a study of T-cell memory formation after mild COVID-19. Study as a whole: Largely, TCR clusters stayed within a single donor.

General study findings and limits: Pre-infection memory harbored some responding clones, suggesting cross-reactive memory joined.

From germline, CDR1 is SGHTA and CDR2 FQGNSA. Trimming removed 3 bases at V and 3 bases at J, with 13 bases between. There are 15 residues in the CDR3. With constant-segment primers, 5'RACE yielded cDNA libraries of TCR alpha and TCR beta that carried sample barcodes and UMIs. MiXCR, applied by TCRdb to the 5' RACE reads, yields one record per CDR3 protein. The sample holds under 300,000 distinct CDR3 sequences, roughly 15% seen once. This clonotype has only a few counts. Antigen unknown. The TCR was taken from a man aged 18 to 30 who had mild COVID-19 (a few samples of this study predate the infection). Cell type and time point are not known. Sequencing input: PBMCs or a T cell subset sorted from them (not recorded which). The genes are TRBV7-2 and TRBJ2-3; maybe TRBD1 (5 bases). The CDR3 here is CASSLGQSWTDTQYF. CDR3 sequence (DNA): TGTGCCAGCAGCTTGGGGCAGAGTTGGACAGATACGCAGTATTTT.